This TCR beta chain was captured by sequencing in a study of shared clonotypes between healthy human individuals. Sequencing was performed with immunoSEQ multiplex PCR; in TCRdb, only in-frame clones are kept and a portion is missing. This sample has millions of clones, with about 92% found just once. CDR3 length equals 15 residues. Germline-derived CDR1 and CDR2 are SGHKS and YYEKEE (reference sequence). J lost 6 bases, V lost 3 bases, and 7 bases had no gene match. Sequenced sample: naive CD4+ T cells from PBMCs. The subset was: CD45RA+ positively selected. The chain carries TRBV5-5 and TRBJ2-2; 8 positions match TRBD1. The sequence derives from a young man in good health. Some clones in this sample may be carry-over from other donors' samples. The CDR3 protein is CASSSAGGWAGELFF. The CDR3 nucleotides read TGTGCCAGCAGCTCAGCAGGGGGCTGGGCCGGGGAGCTGTTTTTT.